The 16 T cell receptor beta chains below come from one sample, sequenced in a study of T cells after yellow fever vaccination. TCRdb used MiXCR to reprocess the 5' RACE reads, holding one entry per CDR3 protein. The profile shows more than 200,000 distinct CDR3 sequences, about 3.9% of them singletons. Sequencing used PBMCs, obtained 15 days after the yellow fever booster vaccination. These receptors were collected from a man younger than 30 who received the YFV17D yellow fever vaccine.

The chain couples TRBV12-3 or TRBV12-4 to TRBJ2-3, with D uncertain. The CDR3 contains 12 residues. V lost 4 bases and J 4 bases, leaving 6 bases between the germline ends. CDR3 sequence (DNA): TGTGCCAGCAGTTATGCGCCAGATACGCAGTATTTT. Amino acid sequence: CASSYAPDTQYF.

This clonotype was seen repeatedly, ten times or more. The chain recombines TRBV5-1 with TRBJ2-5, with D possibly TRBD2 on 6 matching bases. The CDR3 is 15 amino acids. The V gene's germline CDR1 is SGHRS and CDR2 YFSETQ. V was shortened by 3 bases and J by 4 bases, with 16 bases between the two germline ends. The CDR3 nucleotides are TGCGCCAGCAGCTATGGACGGGGAGGAGGAGAGACCCAGTACTTC. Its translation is CASSYGRGGGETQYF.

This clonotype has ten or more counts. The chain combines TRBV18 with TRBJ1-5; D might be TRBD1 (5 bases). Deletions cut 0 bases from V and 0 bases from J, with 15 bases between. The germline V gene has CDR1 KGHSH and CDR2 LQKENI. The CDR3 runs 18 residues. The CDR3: CASSPPGVKLYSNQPQHF. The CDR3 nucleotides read TGTGCCAGCTCACCACCGGGGGTGAAGCTTTATAGCAATCAGCCCCAGCATTTT. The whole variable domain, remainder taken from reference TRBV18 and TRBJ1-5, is NAGVMQNPRHLVRRRGQEARLRCSPMKGHSHVYWYRQLPEEGLKFMVYLQKENIIDESGMPKERFSAEFPKEGPSILRIQQVVRGDSAAYFCASSPPGVKLYSNQPQHFGDGTRLSIL.

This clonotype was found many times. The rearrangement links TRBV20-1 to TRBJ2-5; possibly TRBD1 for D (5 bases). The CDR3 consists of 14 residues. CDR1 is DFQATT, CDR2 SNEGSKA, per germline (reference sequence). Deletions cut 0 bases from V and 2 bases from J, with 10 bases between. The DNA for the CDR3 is TGCAGTGCTAGAGATAAGACAGAGCAAGAGACCCAGTACTTC. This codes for CSARDKTEQETQYF.

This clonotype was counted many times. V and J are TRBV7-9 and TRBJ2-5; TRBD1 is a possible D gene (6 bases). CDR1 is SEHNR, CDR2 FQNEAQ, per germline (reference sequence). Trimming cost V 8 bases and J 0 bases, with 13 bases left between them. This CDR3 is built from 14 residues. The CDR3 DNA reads TGTGCCAGCGGCATCAGACAGGACCAAGAGACCCAGTACTTC. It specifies CASGIRQDQETQYF. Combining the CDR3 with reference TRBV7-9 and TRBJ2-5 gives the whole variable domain DTGVSQNPRHKITKRGQNVTFRCDPISEHNRLYWYRQTLGQGPEFLTYFQNEAQLEKSRLLSDRFSAERPKGSFSTLEIQRTEQGDSAMYLCASGIRQDQETQYFGPGTRLLVL.

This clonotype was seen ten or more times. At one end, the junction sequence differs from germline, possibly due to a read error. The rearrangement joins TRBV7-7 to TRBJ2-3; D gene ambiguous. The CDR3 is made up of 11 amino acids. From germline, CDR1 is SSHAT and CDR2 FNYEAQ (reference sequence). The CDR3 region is CASSHDQKQYF. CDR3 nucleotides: TGTGCTAGCAGCCACGACCAGAAACAGTATTTT.

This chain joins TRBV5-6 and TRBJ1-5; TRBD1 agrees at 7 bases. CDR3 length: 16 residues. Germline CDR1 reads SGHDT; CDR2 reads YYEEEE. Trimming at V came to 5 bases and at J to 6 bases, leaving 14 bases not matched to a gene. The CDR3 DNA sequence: TGTGCCAGCAGTTACCGACAGGGAATGGAAGTTCAGCCCCAGCATTTT. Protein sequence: CASSYRQGMEVQPQHF.

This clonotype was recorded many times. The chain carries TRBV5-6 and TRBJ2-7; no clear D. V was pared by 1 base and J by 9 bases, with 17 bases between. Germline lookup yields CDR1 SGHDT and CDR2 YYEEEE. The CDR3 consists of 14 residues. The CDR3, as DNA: TGTGCCAGCAGCTTGAACTTCAAGGGCCTGGGGCAGTACTTC. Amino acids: CASSLNFKGLGQYF.

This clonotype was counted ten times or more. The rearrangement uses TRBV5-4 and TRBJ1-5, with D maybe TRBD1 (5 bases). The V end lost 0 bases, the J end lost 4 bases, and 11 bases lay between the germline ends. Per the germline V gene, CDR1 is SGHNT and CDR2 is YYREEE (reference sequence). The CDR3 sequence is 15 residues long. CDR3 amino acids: CASSLDGAANQPQHF. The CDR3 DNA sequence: TGTGCCAGCAGCTTGGATGGGGCAGCAAATCAGCCCCAGCATTTT. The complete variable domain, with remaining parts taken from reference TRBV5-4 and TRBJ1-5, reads ETGVTQSPTHLIKTRGQQVTLRCSSQSGHNTVSWYQQALGQGPQFIFQYYREEENGRGNFPPRFSGLQFPNYSSELNVNALELDDSALYLCASSLDGAANQPQHFGDGTRLSIL.

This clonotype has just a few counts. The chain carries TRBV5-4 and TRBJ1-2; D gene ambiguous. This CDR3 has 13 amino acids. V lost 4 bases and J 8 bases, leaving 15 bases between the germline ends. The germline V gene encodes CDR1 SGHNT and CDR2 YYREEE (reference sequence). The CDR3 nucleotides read TGTGCCAGCAGCCCCTATGGGTTCCGAGGCTACACCTTC. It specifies CASSPYGFRGYTF.

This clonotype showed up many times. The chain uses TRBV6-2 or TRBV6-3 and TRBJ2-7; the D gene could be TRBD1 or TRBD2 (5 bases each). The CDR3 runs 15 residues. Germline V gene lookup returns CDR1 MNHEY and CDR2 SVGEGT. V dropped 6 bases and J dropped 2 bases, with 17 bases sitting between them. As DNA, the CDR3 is TGTGCCAGCAGACGGAACAGGATCGGGGCCTACGAGCAGTACTTC. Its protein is CASRRNRIGAYEQYF.

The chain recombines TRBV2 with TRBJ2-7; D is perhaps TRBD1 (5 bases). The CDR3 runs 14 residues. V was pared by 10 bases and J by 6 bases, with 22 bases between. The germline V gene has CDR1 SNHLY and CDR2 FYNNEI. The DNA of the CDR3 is TGTGCCACTGGGGCGGCGGCAGACAATTCCGAGCAGTACGTC. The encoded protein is CATGAAADNSEQYV.

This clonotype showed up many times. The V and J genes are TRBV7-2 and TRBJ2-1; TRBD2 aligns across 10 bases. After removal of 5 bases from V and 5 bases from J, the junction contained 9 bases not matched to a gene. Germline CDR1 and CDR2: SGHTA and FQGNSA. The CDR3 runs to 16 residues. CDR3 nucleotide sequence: TGTGCCAGCAGCACCCGGGTTAGCGGGGGGCACAATGAGCAGTTCTTC. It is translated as CASSTRVSGGHNEQFF.

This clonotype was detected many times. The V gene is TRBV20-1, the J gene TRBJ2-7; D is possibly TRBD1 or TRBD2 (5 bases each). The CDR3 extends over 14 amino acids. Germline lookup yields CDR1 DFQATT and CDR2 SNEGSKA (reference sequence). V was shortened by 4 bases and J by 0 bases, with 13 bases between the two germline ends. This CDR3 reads CSAKGDVSSYEQYV. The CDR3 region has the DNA TGCAGTGCTAAAGGGGACGTTAGCTCCTACGAGCAGTACGTC.

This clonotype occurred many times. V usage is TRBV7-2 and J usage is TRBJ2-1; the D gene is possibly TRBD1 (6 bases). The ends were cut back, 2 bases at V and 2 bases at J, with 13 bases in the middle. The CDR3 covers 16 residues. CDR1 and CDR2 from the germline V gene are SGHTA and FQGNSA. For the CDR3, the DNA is TGTGCCAGCAGCTTATTGCTAGGGGGTCCCTACAATGAGCAGTTCTTC. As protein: CASSLLLGGPYNEQFF.

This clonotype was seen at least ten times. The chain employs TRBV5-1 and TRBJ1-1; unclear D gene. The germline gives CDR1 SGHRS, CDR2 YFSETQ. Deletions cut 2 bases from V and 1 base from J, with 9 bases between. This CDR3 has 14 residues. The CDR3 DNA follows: TGCGCCAGCAGCTTACATCGGGGGAACACTGAAGCTTTCTTT. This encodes CASSLHRGNTEAFF.